This entry lists 5 T cell receptor beta chains sequenced from one sample in a study of cytomegalovirus exposure and HLA in healthy donors. Some clones are missing from TCRdb's copy, which holds only in-frame ones; the method was immunoSEQ multiplex PCR. The repertoire holds 120,000 to 150,000 clones, with approximately 85% as singletons. Input material: PBMCs. These receptors came from a woman aged 25 to 39 in good health and CMV-seronegative.

This chain connects TRBV19 to TRBJ1-2, with TRBD1 matching over 9 bases. Germline V gene sequence: CDR1 LNHDA, CDR2 SQIVND (reference sequence). The trim removed 7 bases at V and 3 bases at J, leaving 15 bases unmatched. The CDR3 totals 17 residues. CDR3 coding DNA: TGTGCCAGTACAAGGGGACAGGGCAAGCGGCGAGACTATGGCTACACCTTC. Protein: CASTRGQGKRRDYGYTF.

The chain is built from TRBV10-3 and TRBJ2-7; 7 bases are shared with TRBD1. The CDR3 is made up of 14 amino acids. Per the germline V gene, CDR1 is ENHRY and CDR2 is SYGVKD. V lost 6 bases and J lost 5; bases outside the gene matches: 10. The CDR3 loop reads CAISRQGGMDEQYF. The CDR3 region has the DNA TGTGCCATCAGCAGACAGGGTGGAATGGACGAGCAGTACTTC.

The rearrangement links TRBV28 to TRBJ2-3; 11 bases match TRBD2. The CDR3 is 15 amino acids. The germline CDR1 and CDR2 sequences are MDHEN and SYDVKM. V dropped 5 bases and J dropped 3; count of bases not matched to a gene: 4. Written as DNA, the CDR3 is TGTGCCAGCAGTCAGACTAGCGGGGCGACAGATACGCAGTATTTT. Residues: CASSQTSGATDTQYF. The entire variable domain, with the rest obtained from reference TRBV28 and TRBJ2-3, is as follows: DVKVTQSSRYLVKRTGEKVFLECVQDMDHENMFWYRQDPGLGLRLIYFSYDVKMKEKGDIPEGYSVSREKKERFSLILESASTNQTSMYLCASSQTSGATDTQYFGPGTRLTVL.

V and J are TRBV19 and TRBJ1-3; D gene ambiguous. Germline CDR1 LNHDA, CDR2 SQIVND (reference sequence). CDR3 length equals 15 residues. Trimming took 11 bases from V and 0 from J, leaving 17 bases between them. The CDR3 is CASQLEVLSGNTIYF. The CDR3 DNA reads TGTGCCTCCCAGTTGGAGGTTCTCTCTGGAAACACCATATATTTT.

The V gene is TRBV5-1, the J gene TRBJ2-3; 8 positions agree with TRBD2. This CDR3 contains 15 residues. The V segment lost 1 base and the J segment 5 bases; nucleotides outside the gene matches: 6. Germline CDR1 and CDR2: SGHRS and YFSETQ. The CDR3, as DNA: TGCGCCAGCAGCTTGTCGACTAGCGTGGGAGATACGCAGTATTTT. Its protein is CASSLSTSVGDTQYF.